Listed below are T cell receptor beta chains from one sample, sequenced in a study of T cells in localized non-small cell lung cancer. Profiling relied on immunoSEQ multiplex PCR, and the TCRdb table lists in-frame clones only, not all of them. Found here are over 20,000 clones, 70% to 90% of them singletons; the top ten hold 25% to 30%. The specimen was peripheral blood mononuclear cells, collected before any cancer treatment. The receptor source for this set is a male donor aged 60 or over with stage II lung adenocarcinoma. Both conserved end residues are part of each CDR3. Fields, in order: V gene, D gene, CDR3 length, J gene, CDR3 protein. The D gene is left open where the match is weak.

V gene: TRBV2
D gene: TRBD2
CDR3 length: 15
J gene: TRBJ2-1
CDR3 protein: CASSGGVVAGGEQFF

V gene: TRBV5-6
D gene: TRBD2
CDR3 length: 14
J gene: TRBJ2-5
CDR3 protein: CASSFSGSVETQYF

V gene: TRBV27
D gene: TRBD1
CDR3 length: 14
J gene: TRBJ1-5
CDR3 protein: CASKRTGGNQPQHF

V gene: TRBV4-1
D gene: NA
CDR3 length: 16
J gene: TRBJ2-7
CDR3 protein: CASSPFNQAPNYEQYF

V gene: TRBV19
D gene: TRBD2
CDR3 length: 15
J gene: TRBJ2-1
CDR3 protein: CASSNSGSSYNEQFF

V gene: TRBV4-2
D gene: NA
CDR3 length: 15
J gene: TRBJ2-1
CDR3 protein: CASSHELAPYNEQFF

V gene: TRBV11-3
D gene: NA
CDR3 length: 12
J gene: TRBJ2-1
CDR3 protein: CASSFQGGEQFF

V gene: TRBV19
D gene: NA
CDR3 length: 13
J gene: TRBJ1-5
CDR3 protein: CASHESSNQPQHF

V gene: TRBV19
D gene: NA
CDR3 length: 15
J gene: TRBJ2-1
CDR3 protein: CASRPSYPLYNEQFF

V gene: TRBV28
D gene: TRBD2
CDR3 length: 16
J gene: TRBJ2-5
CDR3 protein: CASSLNPSGVEETQYF

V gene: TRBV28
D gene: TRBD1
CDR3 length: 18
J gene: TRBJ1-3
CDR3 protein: CASSFPTGGRFSGNTIYF

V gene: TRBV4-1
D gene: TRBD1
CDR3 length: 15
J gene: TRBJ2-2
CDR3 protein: CASSQGTGNTGELFF

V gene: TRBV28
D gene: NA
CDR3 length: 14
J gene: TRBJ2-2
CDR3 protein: CASSYGGNTGELFF

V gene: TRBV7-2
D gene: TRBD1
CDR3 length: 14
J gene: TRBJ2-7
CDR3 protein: CASSLWTGSDEQYF

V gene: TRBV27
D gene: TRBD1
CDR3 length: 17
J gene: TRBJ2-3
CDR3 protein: CASSLSVGRGLGDTQYF

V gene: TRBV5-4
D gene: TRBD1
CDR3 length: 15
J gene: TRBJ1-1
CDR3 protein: CASSLDGTVYTEAFF

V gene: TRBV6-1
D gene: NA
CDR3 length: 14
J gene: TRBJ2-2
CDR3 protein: CASSEFPELGELFF

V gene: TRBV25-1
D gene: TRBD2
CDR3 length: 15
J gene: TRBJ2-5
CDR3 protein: CASGMLAGEGETQYF

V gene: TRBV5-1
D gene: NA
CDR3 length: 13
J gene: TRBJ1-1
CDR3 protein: CASSLEVNTEAFF

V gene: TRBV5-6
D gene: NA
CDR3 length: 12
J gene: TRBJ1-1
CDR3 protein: CASSLAVGEAFF

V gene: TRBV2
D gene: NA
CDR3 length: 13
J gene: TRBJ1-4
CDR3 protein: CASTRQAYEKLFF

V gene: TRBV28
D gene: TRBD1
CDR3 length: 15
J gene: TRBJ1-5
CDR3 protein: CASSPTGDSNQPQHF

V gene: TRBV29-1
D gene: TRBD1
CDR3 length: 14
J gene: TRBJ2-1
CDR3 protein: CSVERGQGYNEQFF

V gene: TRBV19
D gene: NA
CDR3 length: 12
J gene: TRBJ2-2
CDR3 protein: CASSIPFGELFF

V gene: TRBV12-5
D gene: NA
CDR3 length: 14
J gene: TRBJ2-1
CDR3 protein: CASGWTGGYNEQFF

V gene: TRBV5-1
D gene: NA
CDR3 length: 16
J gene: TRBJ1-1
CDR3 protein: CASSLTQGFMNTEAFF

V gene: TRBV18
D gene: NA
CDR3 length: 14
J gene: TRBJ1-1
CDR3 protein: CASSDRNANTEAFF

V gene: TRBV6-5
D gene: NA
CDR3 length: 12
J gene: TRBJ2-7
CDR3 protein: CASSSDLGEQYF

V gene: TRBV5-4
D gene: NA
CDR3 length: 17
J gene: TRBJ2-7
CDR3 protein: CASSLDPLDQRTSEQYF

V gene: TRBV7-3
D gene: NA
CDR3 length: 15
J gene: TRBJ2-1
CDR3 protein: CASSLAGISLEQPFF

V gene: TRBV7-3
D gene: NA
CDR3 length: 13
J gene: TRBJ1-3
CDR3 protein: CASSTASGNTIYF

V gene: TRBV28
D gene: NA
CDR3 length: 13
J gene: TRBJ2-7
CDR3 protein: CATQALRVYEQYF

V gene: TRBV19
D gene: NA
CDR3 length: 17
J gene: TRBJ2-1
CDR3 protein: CASSIAQHGTGANEQFF

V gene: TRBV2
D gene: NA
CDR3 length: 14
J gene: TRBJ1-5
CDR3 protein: CASSPSMGDQPQHF

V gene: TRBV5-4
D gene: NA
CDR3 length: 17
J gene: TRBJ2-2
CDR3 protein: CASSLVGWTRNTGELFF

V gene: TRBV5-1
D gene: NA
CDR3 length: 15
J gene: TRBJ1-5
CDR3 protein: CASSLDGGSNQPQHF

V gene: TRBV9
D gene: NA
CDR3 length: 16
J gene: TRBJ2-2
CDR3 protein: CASSVFGGPNTGELFF

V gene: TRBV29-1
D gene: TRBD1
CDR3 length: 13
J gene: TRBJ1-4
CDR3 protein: CSVAGGLNEKLFF

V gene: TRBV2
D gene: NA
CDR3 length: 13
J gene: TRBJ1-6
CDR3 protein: CASSGDSNSPLHF

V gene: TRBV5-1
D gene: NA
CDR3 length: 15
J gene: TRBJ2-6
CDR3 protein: CASSLVIGGANVLTF

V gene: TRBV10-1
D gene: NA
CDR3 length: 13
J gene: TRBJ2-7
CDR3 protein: CASSEGSSYEQYF

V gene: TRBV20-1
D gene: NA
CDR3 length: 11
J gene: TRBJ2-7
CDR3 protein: CSARDRREQYF

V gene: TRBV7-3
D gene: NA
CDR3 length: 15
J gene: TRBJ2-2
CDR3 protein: CASSLSRDSTGELFF

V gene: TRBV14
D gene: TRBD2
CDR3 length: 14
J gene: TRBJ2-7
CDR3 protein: CASSRLAGVKEQYF

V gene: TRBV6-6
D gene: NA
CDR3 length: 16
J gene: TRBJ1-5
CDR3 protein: CASSYSTGDSNQPQHF

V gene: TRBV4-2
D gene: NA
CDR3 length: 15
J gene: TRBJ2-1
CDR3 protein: CASSQGRRVGNEQFF

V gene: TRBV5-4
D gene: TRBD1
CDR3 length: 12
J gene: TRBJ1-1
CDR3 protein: CASSTGVTEAFF

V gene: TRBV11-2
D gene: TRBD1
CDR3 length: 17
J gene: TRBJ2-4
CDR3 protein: CASSPHRGQAAKNIQYF

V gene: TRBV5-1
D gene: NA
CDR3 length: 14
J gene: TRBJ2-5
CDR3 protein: CASSFELGKETQYF

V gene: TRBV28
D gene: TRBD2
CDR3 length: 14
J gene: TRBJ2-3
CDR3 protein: CASKGLASTDTQYF

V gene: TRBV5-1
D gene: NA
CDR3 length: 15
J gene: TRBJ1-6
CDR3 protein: CASSLAFADSSPLHF

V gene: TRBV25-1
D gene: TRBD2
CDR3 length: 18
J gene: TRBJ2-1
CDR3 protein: CASSDFLREGRGYNEQFF

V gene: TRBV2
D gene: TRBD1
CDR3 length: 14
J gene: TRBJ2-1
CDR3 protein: CASTPGQPYNEQFF